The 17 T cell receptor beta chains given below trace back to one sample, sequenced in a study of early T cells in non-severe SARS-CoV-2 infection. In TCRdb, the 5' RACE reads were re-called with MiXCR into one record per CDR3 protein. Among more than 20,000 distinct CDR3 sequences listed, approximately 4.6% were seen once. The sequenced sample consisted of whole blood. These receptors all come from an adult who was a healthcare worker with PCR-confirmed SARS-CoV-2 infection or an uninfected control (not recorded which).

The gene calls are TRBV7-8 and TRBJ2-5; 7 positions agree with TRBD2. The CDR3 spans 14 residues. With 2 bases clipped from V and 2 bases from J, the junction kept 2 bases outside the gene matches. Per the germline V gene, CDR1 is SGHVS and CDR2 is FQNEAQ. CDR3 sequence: CASSLRGVQETQYF. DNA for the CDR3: TGTGCCAGCAGCTTACGGGGGGTTCAAGAGACCCAGTACTTC.

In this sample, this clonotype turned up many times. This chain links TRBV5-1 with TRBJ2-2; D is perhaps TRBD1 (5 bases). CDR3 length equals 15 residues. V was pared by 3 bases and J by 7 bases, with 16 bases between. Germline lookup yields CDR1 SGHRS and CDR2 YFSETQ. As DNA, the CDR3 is TGCGCCAGCAGCTCGTTGGGGCAGAAGAGCGGGGAGCTGTTTTTT. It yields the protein CASSSLGQKSGELFF.

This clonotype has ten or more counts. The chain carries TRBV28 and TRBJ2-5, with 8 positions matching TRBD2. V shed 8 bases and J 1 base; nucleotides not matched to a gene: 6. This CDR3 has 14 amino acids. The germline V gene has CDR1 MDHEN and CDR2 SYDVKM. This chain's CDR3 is CASAIAGGQETQYF. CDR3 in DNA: TGTGCCAGCGCTATCGCGGGAGGCCAAGAGACCCAGTACTTC.

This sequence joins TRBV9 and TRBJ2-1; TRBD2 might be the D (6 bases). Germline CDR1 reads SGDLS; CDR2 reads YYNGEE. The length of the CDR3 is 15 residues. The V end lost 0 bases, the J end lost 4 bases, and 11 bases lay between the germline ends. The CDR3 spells CASSVEPLAYNEQFF. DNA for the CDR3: TGTGCCAGCAGCGTAGAGCCCCTAGCGTACAATGAGCAGTTCTTC.

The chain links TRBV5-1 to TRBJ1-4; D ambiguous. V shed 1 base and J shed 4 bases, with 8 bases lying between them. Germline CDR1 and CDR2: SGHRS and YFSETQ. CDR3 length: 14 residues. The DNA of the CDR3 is TGCGCCAGCAGCTTGCAATCCCTTAATGAAAAACTGTTTTTT. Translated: CASSLQSLNEKLFF.

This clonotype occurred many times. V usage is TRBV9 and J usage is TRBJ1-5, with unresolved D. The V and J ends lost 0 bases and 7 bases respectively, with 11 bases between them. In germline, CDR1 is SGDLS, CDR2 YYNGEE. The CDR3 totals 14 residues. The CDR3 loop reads CASSVDEGYQPQHF. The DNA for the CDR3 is TGTGCCAGCAGCGTAGATGAGGGCTACCAGCCCCAGCATTTT.

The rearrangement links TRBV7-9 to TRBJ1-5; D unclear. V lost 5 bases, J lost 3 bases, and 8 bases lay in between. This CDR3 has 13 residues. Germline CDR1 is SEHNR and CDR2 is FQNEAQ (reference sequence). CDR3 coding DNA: TGTGCCAGCAGCCTCCGATCCAATCAGCCCCAGCATTTT. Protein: CASSLRSNQPQHF. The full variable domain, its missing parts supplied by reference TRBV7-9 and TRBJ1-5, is DTGVSQNPRHKITKRGQNVTFRCDPISEHNRLYWYRQTLGQGPEFLTYFQNEAQLEKSRLLSDRFSAERPKGSFSTLEIQRTEQGDSAMYLCASSLRSNQPQHFGDGTRLSIL.

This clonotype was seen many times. As DNA, the CDR3 is TGTGCCAGCAGCCTAGTCCCGGGACAGGGGAACCCATCTGGAAACACCATATATTTT. It codes for CASSLVPGQGNPSGNTIYF. This rearrangement joins TRBV7-6 to TRBJ1-3, with 10 bases lining up with TRBD1. Germline values: CDR1 SGHVS, CDR2 FNYEAQ. The CDR3 runs to 19 residues. V dropped 5 bases and J dropped 1; count of bases not matched to a gene: 14.

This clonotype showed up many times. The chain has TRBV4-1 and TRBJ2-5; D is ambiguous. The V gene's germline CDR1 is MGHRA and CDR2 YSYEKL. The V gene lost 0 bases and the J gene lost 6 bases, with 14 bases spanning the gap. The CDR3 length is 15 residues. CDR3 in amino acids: CASSQDVQSGQTQYF. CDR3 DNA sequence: TGCGCCAGCAGCCAAGATGTTCAGTCCGGGCAGACCCAGTACTTC.

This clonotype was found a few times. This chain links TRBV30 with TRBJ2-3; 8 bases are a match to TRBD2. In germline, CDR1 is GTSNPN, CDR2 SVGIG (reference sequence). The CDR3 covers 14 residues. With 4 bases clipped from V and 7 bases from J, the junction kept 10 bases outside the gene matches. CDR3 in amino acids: CAWNGGLGAYTQYF. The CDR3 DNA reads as TGTGCCTGGAACGGGGGACTAGGGGCCTATACGCAGTATTTT.

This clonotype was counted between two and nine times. CDR3 residues: CASSLALSGTENIQYF. The CDR3 nucleotides are TGCGCCAGCAGCTTGGCTCTCTCCGGGACGGAAAACATTCAGTACTTC. This chain uses TRBV5-1 with TRBJ2-4, with D perhaps assigned TRBD1 or TRBD2 (5 bases each). The CDR3 spans 16 residues. The germline V gene has CDR1 SGHRS and CDR2 YFSETQ. V was shortened by 0 bases and J by 5 bases, with 15 bases between the two germline ends.

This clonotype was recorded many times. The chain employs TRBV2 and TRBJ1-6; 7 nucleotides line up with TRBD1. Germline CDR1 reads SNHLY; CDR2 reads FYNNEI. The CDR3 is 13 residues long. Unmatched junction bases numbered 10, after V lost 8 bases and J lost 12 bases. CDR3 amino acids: CASGGQPGQPLHF. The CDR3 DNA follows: TGTGCCAGCGGGGGACAGCCGGGGCAACCCCTCCACTTT.

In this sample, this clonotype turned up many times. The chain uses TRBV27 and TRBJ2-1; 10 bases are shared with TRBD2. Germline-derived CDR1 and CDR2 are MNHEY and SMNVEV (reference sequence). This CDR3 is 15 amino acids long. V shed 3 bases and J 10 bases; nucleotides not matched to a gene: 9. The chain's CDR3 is CASSFRTSGAGEQFF. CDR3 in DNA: TGTGCCAGCAGTTTTCGTACTAGCGGGGCTGGGGAGCAGTTCTTC.

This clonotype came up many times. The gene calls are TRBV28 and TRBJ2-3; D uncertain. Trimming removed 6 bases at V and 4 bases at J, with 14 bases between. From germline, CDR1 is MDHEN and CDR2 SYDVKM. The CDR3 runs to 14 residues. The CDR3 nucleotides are TGTGCCAGCAGCCTAGGTCTCCGGGCAGATACGCAGTATTTT. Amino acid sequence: CASSLGLRADTQYF.

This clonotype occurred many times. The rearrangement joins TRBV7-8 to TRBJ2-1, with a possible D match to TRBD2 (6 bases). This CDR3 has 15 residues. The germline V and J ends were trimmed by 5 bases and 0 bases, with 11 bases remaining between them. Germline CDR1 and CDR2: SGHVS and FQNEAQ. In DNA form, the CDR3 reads TGTGCCAGCAGCCCACCCGGGAGCTCCTACAATGAGCAGTTCTTC. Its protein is CASSPPGSSYNEQFF.

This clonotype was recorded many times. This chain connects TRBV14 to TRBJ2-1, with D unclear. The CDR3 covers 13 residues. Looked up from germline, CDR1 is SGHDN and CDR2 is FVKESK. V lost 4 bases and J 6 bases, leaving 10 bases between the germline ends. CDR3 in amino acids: CASSPWRINEQFF. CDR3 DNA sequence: TGTGCCAGCAGCCCCTGGCGGATCAATGAGCAGTTCTTC.

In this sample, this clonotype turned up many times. CDR3 amino acids: CASSEWSGTSSYNEQFF. CDR3 DNA sequence: TGTGCCAGCTCCGAATGGTCGGGGACTAGCTCCTACAATGAGCAGTTCTTC. The chain uses TRBV6-1 and TRBJ2-1, with TRBD2 matching 8 bases. Trimming removed 8 bases from V and 0 bases from J; junction bases left unmatched: 12. CDR1 and CDR2 (germline): MNHNS, SASEGT. The CDR3 has 17 amino acids.